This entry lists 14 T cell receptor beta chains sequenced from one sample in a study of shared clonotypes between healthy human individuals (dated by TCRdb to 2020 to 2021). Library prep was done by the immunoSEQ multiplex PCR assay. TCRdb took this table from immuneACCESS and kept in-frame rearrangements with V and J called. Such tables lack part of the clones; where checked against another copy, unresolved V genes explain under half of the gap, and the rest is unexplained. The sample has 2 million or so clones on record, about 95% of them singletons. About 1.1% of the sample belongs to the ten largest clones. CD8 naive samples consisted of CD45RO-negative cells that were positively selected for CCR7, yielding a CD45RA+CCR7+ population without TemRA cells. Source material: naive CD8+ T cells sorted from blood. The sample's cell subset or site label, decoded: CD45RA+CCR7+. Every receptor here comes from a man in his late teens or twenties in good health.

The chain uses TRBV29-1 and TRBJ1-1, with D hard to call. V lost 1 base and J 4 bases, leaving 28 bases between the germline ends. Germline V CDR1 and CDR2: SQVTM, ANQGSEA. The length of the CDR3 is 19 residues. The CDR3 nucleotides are TGCAGCGTTGAAGGCCTACCCAGTTGGGGAATAGGGATCGGCACTGAAGCTTTCTTT. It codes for CSVEGLPSWGIGIGTEAFF.

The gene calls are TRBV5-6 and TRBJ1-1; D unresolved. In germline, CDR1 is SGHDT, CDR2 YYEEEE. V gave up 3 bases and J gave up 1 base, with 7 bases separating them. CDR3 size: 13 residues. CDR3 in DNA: TGTGCCAGCAGCTACCCAGGGAACACTGAAGCTTTCTTT. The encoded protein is CASSYPGNTEAFF.

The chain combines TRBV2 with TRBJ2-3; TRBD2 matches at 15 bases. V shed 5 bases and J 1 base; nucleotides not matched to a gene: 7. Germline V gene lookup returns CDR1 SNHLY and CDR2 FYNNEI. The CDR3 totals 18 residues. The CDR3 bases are TGTGCCAGCAGTATAAGGACTAGCGGGGGGGCCGGCACAGATACGCAGTATTTT. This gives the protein CASSIRTSGGAGTDTQYF.

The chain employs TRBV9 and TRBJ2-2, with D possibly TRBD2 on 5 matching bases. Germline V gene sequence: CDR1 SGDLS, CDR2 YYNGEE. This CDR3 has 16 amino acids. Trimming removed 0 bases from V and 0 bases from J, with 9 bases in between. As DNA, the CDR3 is TGTGCCAGCAGCGTAGGGTCGCGGGCGAACACCGGGGAGCTGTTTTTT. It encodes CASSVGSRANTGELFF.

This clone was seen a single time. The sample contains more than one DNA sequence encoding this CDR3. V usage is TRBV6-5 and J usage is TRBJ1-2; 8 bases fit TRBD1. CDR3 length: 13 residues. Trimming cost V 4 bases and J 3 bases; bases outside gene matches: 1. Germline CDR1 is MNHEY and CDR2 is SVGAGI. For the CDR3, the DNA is TGTGCCAGCAGTTCGACAGGGGACTATGGCTACACCTTC. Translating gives CASSSTGDYGYTF.

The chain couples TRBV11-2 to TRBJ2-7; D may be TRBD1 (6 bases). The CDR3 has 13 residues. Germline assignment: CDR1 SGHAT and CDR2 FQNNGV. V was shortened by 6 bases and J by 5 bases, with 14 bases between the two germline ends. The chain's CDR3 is CASRPSRGDEQYF. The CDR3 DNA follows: TGTGCCAGCAGGCCGAGCAGGGGAGACGAGCAGTACTTC.

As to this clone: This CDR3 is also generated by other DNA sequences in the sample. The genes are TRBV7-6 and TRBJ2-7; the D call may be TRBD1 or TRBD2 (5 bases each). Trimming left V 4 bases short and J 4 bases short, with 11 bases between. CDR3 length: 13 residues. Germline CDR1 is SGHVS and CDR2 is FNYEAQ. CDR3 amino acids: CASSSHGAYEQYF. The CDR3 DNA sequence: TGTGCCAGCAGCTCACACGGGGCTTACGAGCAGTACTTC.

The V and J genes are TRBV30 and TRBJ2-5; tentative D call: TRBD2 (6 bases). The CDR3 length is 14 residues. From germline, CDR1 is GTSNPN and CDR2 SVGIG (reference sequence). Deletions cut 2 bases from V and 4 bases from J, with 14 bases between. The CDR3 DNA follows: TGTGCCTGGAGTCTGGGGGGAGGAGGAGAGACCCAGTACTTC. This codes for CAWSLGGGGETQYF.

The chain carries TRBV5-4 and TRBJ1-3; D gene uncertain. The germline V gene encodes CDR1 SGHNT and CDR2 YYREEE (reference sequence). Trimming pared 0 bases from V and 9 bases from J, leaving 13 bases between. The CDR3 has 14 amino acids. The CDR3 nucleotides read TGTGCCAGCAGCTTGGACGCCTCTGTCGGCACCATATATTTT. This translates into CASSLDASVGTIYF.

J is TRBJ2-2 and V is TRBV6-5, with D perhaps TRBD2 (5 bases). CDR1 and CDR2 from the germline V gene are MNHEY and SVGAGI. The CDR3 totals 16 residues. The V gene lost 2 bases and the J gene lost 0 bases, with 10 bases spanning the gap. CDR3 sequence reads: CASSYIGGSNTGELFF. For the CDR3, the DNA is TGTGCCAGCAGTTACATTGGCGGGTCGAACACCGGGGAGCTGTTTTTT.

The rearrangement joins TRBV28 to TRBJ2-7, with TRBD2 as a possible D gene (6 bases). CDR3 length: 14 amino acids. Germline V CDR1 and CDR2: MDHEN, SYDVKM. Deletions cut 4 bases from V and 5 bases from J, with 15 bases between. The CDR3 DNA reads TGTGCCAGCAGTTATACAGGAGGGGTCGACGAGCAGTACTTC. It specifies CASSYTGGVDEQYF.

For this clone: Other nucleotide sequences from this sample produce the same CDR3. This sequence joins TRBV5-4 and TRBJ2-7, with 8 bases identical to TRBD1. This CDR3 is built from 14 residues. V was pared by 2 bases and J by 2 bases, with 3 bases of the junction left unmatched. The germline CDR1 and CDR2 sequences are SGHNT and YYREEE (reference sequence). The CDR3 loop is CASSFGTGAYEQYF. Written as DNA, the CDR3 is TGTGCCAGCAGCTTCGGGACAGGAGCCTACGAGCAGTACTTC.

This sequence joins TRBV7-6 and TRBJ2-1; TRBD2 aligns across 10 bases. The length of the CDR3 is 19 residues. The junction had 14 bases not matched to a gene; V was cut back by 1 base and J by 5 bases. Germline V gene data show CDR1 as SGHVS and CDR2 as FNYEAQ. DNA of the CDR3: TGTGCCAGCAGCTTAGACCCAGGACCGGGACTAGCGTATGACAATGAGCAGTTCTTC. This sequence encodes CASSLDPGPGLAYDNEQFF.

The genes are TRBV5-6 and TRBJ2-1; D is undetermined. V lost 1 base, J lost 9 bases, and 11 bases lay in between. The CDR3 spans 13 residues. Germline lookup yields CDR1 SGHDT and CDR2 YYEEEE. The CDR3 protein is CASSLLVGGEQFF. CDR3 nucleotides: TGTGCCAGCAGCTTGCTAGTCGGTGGTGAGCAGTTCTTC.